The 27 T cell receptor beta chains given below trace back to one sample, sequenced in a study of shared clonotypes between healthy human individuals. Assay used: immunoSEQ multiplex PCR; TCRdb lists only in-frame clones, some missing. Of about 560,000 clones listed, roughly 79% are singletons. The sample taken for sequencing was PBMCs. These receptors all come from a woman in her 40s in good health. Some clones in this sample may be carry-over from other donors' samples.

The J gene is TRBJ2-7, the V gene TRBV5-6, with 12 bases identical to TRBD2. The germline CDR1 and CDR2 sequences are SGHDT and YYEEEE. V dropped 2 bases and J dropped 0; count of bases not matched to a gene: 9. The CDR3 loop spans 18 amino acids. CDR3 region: CASSFRLAGAARSYEQYF. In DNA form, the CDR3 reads TGTGCCAGCAGCTTCCGACTAGCGGGAGCGGCCCGCTCCTACGAGCAGTACTTC. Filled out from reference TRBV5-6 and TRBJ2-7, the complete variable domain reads DAGVTQSPTHLIKTRGQQVTLRCSPKSGHDTVSWYQQALGQGPQFIFQYYEEEERQRGNFPDRFSGHQFPNYSSELNVNALLLGDSALYLCASSFRLAGAARSYEQYFGPGTRLTVT.

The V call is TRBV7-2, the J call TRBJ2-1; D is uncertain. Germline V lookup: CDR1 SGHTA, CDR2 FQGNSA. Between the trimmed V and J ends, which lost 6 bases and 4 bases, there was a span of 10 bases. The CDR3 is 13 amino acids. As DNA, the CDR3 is TGTGCCAGCAGATTGGGAATTTACAATGAGCAGTTCTTC. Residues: CASRLGIYNEQFF.

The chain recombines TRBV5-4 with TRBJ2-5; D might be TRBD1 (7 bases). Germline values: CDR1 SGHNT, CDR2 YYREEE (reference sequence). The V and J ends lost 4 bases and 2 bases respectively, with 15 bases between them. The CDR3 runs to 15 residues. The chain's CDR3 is CASSPGGQGQETQYF. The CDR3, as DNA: TGTGCCAGCAGCCCAGGGGGGCAGGGGCAAGAGACCCAGTACTTC.

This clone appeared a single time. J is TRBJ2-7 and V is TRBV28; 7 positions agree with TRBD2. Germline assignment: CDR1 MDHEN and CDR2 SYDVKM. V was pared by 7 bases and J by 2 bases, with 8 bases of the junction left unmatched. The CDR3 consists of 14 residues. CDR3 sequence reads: CASTRDYDTYEQYF. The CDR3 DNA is TGTGCCAGCACTCGGGACTACGACACCTACGAGCAGTACTTC.

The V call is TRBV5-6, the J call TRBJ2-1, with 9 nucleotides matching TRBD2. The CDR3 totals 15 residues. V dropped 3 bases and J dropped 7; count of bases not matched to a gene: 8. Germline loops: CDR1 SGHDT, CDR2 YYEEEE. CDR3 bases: TGTGCCAGCAGCTCGTTCACTAGCGGGTGGAATGAGCAGTTCTTC. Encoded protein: CASSSFTSGWNEQFF.

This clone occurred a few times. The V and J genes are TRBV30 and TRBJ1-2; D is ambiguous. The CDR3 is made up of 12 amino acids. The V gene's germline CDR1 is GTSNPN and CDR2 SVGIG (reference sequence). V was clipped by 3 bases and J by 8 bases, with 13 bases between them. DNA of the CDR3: TGTGCCTGGAGCCGACTGATGATGGGCTACACCTTC. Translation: CAWSRLMMGYTF. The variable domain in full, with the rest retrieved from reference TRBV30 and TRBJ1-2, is SQTIHQWPATLVQPVGSPLSLECTVEGTSNPNLYWYRQAAGRGLQLLFYSVGIGQISSEVPQNLSASRPQDRQFILSSKKLLLSDSGFYLCAWSRLMMGYTFGSGTRLTVV.

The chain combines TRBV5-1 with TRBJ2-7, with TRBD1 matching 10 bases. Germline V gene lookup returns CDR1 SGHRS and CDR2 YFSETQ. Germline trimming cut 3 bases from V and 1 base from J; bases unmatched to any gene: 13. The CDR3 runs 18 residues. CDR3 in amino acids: CASSSFGTGAPRSYEQYF. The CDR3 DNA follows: TGCGCCAGCAGCTCGTTCGGGACAGGGGCGCCAAGGTCCTACGAGCAGTACTTC.

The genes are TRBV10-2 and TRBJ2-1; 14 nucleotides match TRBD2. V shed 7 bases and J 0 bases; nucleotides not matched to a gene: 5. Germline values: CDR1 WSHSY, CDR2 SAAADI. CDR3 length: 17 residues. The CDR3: CASTGLAGESSYNEQFF. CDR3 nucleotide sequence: TGCGCCAGCACGGGACTAGCGGGGGAGAGCTCCTACAATGAGCAGTTCTTC.

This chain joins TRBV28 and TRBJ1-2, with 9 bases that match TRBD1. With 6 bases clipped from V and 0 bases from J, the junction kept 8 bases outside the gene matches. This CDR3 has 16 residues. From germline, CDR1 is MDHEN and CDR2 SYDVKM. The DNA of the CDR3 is TGTGCCAGCAGGGCCGGGACAGGGATCCCTAACTATGGCTACACCTTC. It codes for CASRAGTGIPNYGYTF.

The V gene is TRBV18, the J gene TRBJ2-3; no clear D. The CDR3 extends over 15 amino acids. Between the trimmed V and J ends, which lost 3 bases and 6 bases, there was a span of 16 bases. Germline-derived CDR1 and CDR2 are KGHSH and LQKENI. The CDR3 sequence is CASSPGSGERDTQYF. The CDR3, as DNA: TGTGCCAGCTCACCGGGTAGTGGGGAACGCGATACGCAGTATTTT.

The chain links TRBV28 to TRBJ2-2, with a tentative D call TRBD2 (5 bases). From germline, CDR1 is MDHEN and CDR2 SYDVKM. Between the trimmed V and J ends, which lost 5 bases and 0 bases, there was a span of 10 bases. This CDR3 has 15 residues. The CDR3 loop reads CASSESGSNTGELFF. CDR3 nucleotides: TGTGCCAGCAGTGAGAGCGGATCGAACACCGGGGAGCTGTTTTTT.

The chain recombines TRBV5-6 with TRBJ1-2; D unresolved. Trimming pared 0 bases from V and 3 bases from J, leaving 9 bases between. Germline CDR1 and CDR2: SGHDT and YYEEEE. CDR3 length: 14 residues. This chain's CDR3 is CASSLDRQYYGYTF. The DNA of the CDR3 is TGTGCCAGCAGCTTGGATCGGCAGTACTATGGCTACACCTTC.

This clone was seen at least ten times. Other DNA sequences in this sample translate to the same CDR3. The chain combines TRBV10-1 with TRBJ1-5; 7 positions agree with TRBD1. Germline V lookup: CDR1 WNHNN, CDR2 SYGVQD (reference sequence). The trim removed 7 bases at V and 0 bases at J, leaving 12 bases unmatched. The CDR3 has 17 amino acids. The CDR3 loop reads CASTLRQGPDSNQPQHF. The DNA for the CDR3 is TGCGCCAGCACCTTACGACAGGGCCCGGATAGCAATCAGCCCCAGCATTTT.

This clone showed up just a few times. The CDR3 DNA is TGTGCCAGCAGTTTGGGGGAGGACCAAGAGACCCAGTACTTC. This encodes CASSLGEDQETQYF. The V gene is TRBV28, the J gene TRBJ2-5; maybe TRBD2 (6 bases). The length of the CDR3 is 14 residues. V gave up 3 bases and J gave up 0 bases, with 8 bases separating them. Germline assignment: CDR1 MDHEN and CDR2 SYDVKM.

CDR3 in DNA: TGTGCCAGCAGCGATGGCAGGAACACTGAAGCTTTCTTT. Amino acid sequence: CASSDGRNTEAFF. The chain combines TRBV9 with TRBJ1-1; D not certain. This CDR3 comprises 13 residues. CDR1 is SGDLS and CDR2 is YYNGEE in the germline V gene. The ends were cut back, 3 bases at V and 1 base at J, with 7 bases in the middle.

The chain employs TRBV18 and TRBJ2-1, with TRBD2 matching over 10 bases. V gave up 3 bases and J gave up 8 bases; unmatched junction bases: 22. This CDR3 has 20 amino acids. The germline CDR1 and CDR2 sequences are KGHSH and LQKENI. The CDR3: CASSPPGQRRGGTSAHEQFF. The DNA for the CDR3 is TGTGCCAGCTCACCTCCGGGACAGAGAAGGGGTGGGACTAGCGCCCATGAGCAGTTCTTC. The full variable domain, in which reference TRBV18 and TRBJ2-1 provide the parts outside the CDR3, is NAGVMQNPRHLVRRRGQEARLRCSPMKGHSHVYWYRQLPEEGLKFMVYLQKENIIDESGMPKERFSAEFPKEGPSILRIQQVVRGDSAAYFCASSPPGQRRGGTSAHEQFFGPGTRLTVL.

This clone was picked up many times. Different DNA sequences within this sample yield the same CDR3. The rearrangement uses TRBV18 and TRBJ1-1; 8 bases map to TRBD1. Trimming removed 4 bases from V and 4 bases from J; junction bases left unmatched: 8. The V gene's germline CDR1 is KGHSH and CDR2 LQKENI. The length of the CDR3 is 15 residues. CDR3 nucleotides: TGTGCCAGCTCACTTCGACAGGGGAAGGCCACTGAAGCTTTCTTT. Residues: CASSLRQGKATEAFF.

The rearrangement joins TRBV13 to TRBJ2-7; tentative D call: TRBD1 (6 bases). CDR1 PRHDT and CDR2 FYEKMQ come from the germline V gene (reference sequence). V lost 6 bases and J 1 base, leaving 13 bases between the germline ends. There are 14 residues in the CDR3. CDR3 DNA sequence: TGTGCCAGCAGGATTACAGGGCGGTCCTACGAGCAGTACTTC. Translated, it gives CASRITGRSYEQYF.

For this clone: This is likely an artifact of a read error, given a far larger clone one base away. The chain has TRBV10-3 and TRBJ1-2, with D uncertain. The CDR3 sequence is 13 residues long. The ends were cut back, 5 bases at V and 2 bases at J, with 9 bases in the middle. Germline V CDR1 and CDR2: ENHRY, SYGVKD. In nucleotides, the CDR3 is TGTGCCATCAGTTCGTACAGAAACTATGGCTACACCTTC. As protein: CAISSYRNYGYTF.

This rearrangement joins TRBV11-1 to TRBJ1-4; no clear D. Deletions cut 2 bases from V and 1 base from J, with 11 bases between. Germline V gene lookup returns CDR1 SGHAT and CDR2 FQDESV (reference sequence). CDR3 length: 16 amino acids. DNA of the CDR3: TGTGCCAGCAGCTTAACCGGTGGCGGAACTAATGAAAAACTGTTTTTT. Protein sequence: CASSLTGGGTNEKLFF.

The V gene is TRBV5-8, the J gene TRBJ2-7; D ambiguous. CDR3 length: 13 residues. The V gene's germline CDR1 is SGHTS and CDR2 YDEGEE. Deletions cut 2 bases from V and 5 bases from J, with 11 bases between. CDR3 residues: CASSFNSQNEQYF. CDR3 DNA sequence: TGTGCCAGCAGCTTTAATTCTCAGAACGAGCAGTACTTC.

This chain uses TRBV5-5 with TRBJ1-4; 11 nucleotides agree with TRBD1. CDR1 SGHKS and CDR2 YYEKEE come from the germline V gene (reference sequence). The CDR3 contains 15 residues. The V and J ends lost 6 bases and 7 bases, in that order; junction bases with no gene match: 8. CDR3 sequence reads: CASTGRGTGGEKLFF. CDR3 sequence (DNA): TGTGCCAGCACCGGGCGGGGGACAGGGGGTGAAAAACTGTTTTTT. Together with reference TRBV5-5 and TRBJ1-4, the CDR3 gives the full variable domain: DAGVTQSPTHLIKTRGQQVTLRCSPISGHKSVSWYQQVLGQGPQFIFQYYEKEERGRGNFPDRFSARQFPNYSSELNVNALLLGDSALYLCASTGRGTGGEKLFFGSGTQLSVL.

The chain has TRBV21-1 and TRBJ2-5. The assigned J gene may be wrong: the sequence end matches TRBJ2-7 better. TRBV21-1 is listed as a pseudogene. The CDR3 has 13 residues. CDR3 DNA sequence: TGTGCCAGCACTCGCCCCCCAAGGTACGAGCAGTACTTC. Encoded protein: CASTRPPRYEQYF.

CDR3 sequence: CASSFRTGETQYF. In nucleotides, the CDR3 is TGCGCCAGCAGCTTCCGGACAGGGGAGACCCAGTACTTC. The chain couples TRBV5-1 to TRBJ2-5; 8 positions agree with TRBD1. Germline values: CDR1 SGHRS, CDR2 YFSETQ. The V gene end was trimmed by 2 bases and the J gene end by 5 bases; junction bases not matched to a gene: 2. The CDR3 runs 13 residues.

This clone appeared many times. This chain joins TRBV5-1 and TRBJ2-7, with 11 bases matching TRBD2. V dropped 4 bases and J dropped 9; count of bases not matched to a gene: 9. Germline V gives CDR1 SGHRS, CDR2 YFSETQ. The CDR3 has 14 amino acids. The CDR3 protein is CASSPGLAEGRQYF. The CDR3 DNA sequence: TGCGCCAGCAGCCCGGGACTAGCGGAGGGTAGGCAGTACTTC.

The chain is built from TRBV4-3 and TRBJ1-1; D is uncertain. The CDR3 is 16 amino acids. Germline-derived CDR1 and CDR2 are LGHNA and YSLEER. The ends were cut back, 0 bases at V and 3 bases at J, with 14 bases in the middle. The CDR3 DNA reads TGCGCCAGCAGCCAAGAAGTGGCACGGGGAGACACTGAAGCTTTCTTT. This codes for CASSQEVARGDTEAFF.

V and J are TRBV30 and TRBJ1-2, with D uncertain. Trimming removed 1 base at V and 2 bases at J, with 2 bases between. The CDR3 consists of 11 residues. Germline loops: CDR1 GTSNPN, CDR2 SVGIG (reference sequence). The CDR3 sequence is CAWSGNYGYTF. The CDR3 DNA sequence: TGTGCCTGGAGTGGGAACTATGGCTACACCTTC.